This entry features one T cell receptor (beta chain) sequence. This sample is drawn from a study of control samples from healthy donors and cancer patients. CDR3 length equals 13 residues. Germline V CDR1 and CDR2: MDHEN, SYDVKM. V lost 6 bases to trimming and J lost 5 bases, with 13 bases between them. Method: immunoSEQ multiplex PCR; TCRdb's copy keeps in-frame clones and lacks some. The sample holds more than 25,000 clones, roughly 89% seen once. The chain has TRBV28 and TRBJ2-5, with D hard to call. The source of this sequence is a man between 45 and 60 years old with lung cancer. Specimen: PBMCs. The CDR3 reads CASRQNSRETQYF. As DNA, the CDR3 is TGTGCCAGCAGGCAAAACTCACGGGAGACCCAGTACTTC.